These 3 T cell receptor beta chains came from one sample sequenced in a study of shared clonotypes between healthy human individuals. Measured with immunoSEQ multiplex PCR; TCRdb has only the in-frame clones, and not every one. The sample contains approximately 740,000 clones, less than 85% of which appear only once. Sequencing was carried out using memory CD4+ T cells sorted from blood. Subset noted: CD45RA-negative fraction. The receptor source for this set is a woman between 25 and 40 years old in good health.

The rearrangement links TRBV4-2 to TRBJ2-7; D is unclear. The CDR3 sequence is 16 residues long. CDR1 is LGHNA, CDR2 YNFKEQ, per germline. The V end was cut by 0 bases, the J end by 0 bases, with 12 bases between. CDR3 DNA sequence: TGTGCCAGCAGCCAAGATAACAGCCCTGTCTCCTACGAGCAGTACTTC. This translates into CASSQDNSPVSYEQYF.

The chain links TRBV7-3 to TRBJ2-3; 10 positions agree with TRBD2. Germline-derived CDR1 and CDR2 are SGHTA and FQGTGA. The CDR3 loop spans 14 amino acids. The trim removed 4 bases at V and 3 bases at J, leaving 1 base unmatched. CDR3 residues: CASSSGLATDTQYF. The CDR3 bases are TGTGCCAGCAGCTCGGGACTAGCGACAGATACGCAGTATTTT.

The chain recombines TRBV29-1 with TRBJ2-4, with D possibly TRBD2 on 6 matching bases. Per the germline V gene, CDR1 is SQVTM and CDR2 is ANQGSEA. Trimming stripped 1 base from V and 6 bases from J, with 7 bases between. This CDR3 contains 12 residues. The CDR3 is CSVEVGLNIQYF. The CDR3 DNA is TGCAGCGTTGAAGTGGGACTAAACATTCAGTACTTC.